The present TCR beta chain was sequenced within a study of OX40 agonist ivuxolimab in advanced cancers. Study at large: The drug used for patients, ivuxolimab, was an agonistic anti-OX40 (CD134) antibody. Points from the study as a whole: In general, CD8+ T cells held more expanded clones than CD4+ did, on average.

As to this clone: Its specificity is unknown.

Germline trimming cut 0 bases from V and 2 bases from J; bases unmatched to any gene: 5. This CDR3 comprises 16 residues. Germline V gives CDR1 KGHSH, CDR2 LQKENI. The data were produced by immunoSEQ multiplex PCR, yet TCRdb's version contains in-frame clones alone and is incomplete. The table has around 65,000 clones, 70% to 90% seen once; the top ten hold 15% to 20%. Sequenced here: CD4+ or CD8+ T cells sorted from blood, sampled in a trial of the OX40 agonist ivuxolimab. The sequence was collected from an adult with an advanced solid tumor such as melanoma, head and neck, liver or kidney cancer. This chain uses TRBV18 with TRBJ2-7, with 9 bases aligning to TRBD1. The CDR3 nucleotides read TGTGCCAGCTCACCACCGGCCGGGACAGGGACCTACGAGCAGTACTTC. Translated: CASSPPAGTGTYEQYF.